A selection of T cell receptor beta chains follows, all from one sample in a study of T cell responses to AZD1222 COVID-19 vaccine. Using immunoSEQ multiplex PCR, the repertoire was profiled, and TCRdb retains in-frame clones only, with some absent. The table has 110,000 to 150,000 clones, roughly 88% seen once; the top ten hold about 1.9%. The material sequenced was peripheral blood, taken 28 days after the second AZD1222 dose. These receptors came from an adult who received the AZD1222 COVID-19 vaccine. CDR3s include the opening cysteine and the closing phenylalanine or tryptophan. Fields, in order: D gene, V gene, clone size, J gene, CDR3 protein. A D gene is named only where the DNA matches it firmly. Not all rows give a size; the values are once, few, many and, for expanded clones, a class.

>TRBD1|TRBV19|NA|TRBJ2-7
CASATGTGFLSEQYF
>NA|TRBV5-1|once|TRBJ2-7
CASRPVAGYEQYF
>TRBD1|TRBV5-6|once|TRBJ1-1
CASSTSGQGATEAFF
>NA|TRBV5-1|NA|TRBJ1-1
CASSLAAATEAFF
>TRBD2|TRBV3-1/TRBV3-2|NA|TRBJ2-1
CASSQGVWLAGGSEQFF
>TRBD1|TRBV9|NA|TRBJ1-1
CASSVSTGGTTEAFF
>NA|TRBV9|NA|TRBJ1-1
CASSVAPTGNTEAFF
>NA|TRBV10-1|NA|TRBJ2-2
CASRESGTGELFF
>NA|TRBV7-2|NA|TRBJ1-3
CASSILSGNTIYF
>NA|TRBV12-3/TRBV12-4|NA|TRBJ2-3
CASRRYSEVEYF
>TRBD1|TRBV18|NA|TRBJ1-3
CASSLTGINTGGNTIYF
>TRBD2|TRBV15|NA|TRBJ2-2
CATRTSGGAGTGELFF
>NA|TRBV19|NA|TRBJ2-2
CASSIDPRVGGELFF
>NA|TRBV18|NA|TRBJ2-7
CASSPPGRTSYEQYF
>NA|TRBV5-1|once|TRBJ1-5
CASSLGAGEGQPQHF
>NA|TRBV18|NA|TRBJ1-6
CASSLAGGLTTSSYNSPLHF
>NA|TRBV9|NA|TRBJ1-2
CASGTLPNYGYTF
>TRBD2|TRBV7-9|NA|TRBJ2-1
CASSPTGLAGYNEQFF
>NA|TRBV6-6|NA|TRBJ1-1
CASTPRRIEAFF
>NA|TRBV6-1|NA|TRBJ1-3
CASSEVNTIYF
>TRBD2|TRBV9|NA|TRBJ2-3
CASSARGTSGTDTQYF
>TRBD1|TRBV9|NA|TRBJ1-6
CASAGTGGQALHF
>NA|TRBV2|NA|TRBJ1-6
CASSERGVGNSPLHF
>NA|TRBV11-2|NA|TRBJ1-1
CASSLGGAGGSTEAFF
>TRBD1|TRBV24-1|NA|TRBJ2-1
CATSDSGTGSHNEQFF
>NA|TRBV27|once|TRBJ1-1
CASRARGNTEAFF
>NA|TRBV15|NA|TRBJ1-1
CATERGLATEAFF
>NA|TRBV9|NA|TRBJ2-7
CASSTGQLTSYEQYF
>NA|TRBV2|NA|TRBJ1-1
CASSRLGAENTEAFF
>TRBD1|TRBV27|once|TRBJ2-1
CASRPGTANGNEQFF
>TRBD2|TRBV14|NA|TRBJ2-7
CASSQTGLVSREQYF
>NA|TRBV18|NA|TRBJ2-1
CASSPPGSYNEQFF
>NA|TRBV10-3|NA|TRBJ1-1
CAISERGTNTEAFF
>TRBD1|TRBV27|NA|TRBJ1-2
CASSFYQGGGYTF
>NA|TRBV6-5|few|TRBJ1-5
CASRGQNLGNQPQHF
>NA|TRBV9|NA|TRBJ1-2
CASSVEGRGNLNYGYTF
>NA|TRBV5-1|NA|TRBJ2-7
CASSLTGQYEQYF
>TRBD1|TRBV5-1|NA|TRBJ1-4
CASSRTGGHNEKLFF
>NA|TRBV7-3|NA|TRBJ2-2
CASSQWGTANTGELFF
>NA|TRBV2|NA|TRBJ2-6
CASSVQGGANVLTF
>NA|TRBV14|NA|TRBJ1-2
CASSQGAGMVGGYTF
>NA|TRBV6-5|NA|TRBJ1-4
CASSQQGTNEKLFF
>NA|TRBV5-1|NA|TRBJ2-1
CASMQSRRNEQFF
>NA|TRBV2|NA|TRBJ1-1
CASKGPLYTEAFF
>NA|TRBV2|NA|TRBJ1-1
CASSLDGGNTEAFF
>NA|TRBV30|NA|TRBJ1-1
CAWSLRVGTEAFF
>NA|TRBV27|once|TRBJ1-2
CASSLNRETYGYTF
>TRBD1|TRBV2|NA|TRBJ1-5
CASSAKGAYQPQHF
>TRBD1|TRBV6-1|once|TRBJ2-5
CASSETRTGKAETQYF
>NA|TRBV11-3|NA|TRBJ2-2
CASSLGGPRDHKGGELFF
>NA|TRBV10-3|NA|TRBJ1-3
CAISGTGNTIYF
>TRBD1|TRBV7-9|NA|TRBJ1-6
CASSPGDRVDSPLHF
>NA|TRBV2|NA|TRBJ2-7
CASSEWEGRSHEQYF
>TRBD1|TRBV29-1|NA|TRBJ1-3
CSARTGKSEFSGNTIYF